This is a list of T cell receptor beta chains from one sample in a study of T cells in Graves' hyperthyroidism and ophthalmopathy. Via MiXCR, TCRdb re-called the multiplex PCR reads, giving one row per CDR3 protein. The data show under 750,000 distinct CDR3 sequences, around a sixth seen once. The sequenced material came from blood. The source of these receptors is a woman in her forties or fifties with Graves' hyperthyroidism that later progressed to Graves' ophthalmopathy. Each CDR3 is given with its conserved first and last residue.

j_gene,v_gene,CDR3aa
TRBJ1-4,TRBV12-3/TRBV12-4,CASSRRGTGNEKLFF
TRBJ1-5,TRBV19,CASSIGREHSGQPQHF
TRBJ2-5,TRBV29-1,CSVELIGETQYF
TRBJ1-1,TRBV5-1,CASRTGTEAFF
TRBJ1-5,TRBV7-9,CASSLETGGQRNQPQHF
TRBJ1-2,TRBV27,CASSLSVGDIYGYTF
TRBJ2-1,TRBV6-5,CASSYFGTSDEQFF
TRBJ1-1,TRBV19,CASSTSRGQGTAEAFF
TRBJ1-6,TRBV9,CASSVTDNNSPLHF
TRBJ2-1,TRBV7-9,CASSRGQGARDEQFF
TRBJ2-1,TRBV4-1,CASSRGVGESNEQFF
TRBJ2-7,TRBV5-1,CASSLDEVTYEQYF
TRBJ2-5,TRBV7-9,CASRGVARETQYF
TRBJ1-2,TRBV11-2,CASSLVPGTGGYTF
TRBJ2-1,TRBV3-1,CASSQDQARGGQQFF
TRBJ1-2,TRBV12-3/TRBV12-4,CASSGTGGAGGGYTF
TRBJ2-3,TRBV13,CASSKPSVSDTQYF
TRBJ1-5,TRBV19,CASSIPPWGMGYQPQHF
TRBJ1-1,TRBV5-1,CASSLDRTPTEAFF
TRBJ2-4,TRBV27,CASSTASGGPKYF
TRBJ2-3,TRBV9,CASSVVGSLDTQYF
TRBJ2-7,TRBV20-1,CSARTVLAYEQYF
TRBJ2-1,TRBV5-6,CASSRSWTGNFDNEQFF
TRBJ1-4,TRBV3-1,CASSQDSPNEKLFF
TRBJ1-1,TRBV6-1,CASSNRTGRNTEAFF
TRBJ1-4,TRBV11-2,CASSINRQTTNEKLFF
TRBJ1-3,TRBV15,CATSRDSPVSGNTIYF
TRBJ2-1,TRBV30,CAWRLNNEQFF
TRBJ2-3,TRBV7-3,CASSSNGGSSTDTQYF
TRBJ2-5,TRBV20-1,CSASYEAGGLYQETQYF
TRBJ1-5,TRBV7-2,CASSSPGGWDQPQHF